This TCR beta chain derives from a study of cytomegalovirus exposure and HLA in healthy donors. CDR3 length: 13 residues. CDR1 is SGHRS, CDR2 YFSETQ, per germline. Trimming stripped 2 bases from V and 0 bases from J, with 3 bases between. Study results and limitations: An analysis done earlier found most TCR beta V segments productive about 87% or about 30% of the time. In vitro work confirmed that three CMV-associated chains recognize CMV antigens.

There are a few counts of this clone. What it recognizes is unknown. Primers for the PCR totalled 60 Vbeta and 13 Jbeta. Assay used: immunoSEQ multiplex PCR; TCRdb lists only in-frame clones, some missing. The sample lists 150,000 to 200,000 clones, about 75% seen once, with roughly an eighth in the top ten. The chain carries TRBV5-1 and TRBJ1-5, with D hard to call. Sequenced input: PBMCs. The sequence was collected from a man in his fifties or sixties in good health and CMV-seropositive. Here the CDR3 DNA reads TGCGCCAGCAGCTTTAGTAGCAATCAGCCCCAGCATTTT. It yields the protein CASSFSSNQPQHF.